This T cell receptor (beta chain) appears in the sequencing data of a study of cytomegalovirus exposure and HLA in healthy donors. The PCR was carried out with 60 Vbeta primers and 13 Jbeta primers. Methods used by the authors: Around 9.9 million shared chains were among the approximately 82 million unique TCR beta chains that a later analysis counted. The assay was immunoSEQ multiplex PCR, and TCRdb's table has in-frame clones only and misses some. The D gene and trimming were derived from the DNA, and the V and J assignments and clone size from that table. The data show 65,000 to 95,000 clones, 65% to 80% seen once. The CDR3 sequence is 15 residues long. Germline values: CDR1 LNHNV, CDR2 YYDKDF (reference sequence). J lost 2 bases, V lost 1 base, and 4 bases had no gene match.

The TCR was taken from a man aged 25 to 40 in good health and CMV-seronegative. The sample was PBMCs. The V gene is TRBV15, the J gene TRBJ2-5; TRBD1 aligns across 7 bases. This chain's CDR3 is CATSRGDRAQETQYF. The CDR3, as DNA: TGTGCCACCAGCAGAGGGGACAGAGCTCAAGAGACCCAGTACTTC.